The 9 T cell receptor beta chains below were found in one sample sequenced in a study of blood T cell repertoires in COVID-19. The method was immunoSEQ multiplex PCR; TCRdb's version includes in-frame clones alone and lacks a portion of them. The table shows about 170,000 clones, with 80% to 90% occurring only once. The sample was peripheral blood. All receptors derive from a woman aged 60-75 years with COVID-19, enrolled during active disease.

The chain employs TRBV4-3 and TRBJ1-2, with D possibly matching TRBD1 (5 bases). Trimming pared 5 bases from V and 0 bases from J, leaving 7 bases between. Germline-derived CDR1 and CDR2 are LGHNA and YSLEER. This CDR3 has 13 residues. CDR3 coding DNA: TGCGCCAGCAGCTCGACAGCTAACTATGGCTACACCTTC. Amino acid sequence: CASSSTANYGYTF.

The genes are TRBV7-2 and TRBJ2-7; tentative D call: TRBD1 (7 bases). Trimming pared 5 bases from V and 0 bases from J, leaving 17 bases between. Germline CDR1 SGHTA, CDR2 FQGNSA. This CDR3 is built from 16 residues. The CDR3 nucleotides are TGTGCCAGCAGCCCGACGACAGGGAGGAGCTCCTACGAGCAGTACTTC. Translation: CASSPTTGRSSYEQYF.

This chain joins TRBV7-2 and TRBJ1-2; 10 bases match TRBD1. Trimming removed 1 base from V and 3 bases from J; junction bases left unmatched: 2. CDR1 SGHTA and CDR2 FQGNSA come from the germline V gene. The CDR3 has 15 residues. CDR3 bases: TGTGCCAGCAGCTTAGGGGACAGGGGAGACTATGGCTACACCTTC. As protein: CASSLGDRGDYGYTF.

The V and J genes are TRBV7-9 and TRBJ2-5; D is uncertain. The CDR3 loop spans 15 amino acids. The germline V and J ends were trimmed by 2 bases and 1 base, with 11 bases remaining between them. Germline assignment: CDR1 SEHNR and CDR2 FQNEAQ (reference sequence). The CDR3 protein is CASSLLVTFQETQYF. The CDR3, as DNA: TGTGCCAGCAGCTTACTTGTGACTTTCCAAGAGACCCAGTACTTC.

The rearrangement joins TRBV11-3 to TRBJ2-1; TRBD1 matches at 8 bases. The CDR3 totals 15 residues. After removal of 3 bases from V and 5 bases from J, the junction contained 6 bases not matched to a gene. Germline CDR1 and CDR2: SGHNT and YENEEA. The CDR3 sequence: CASSFRGPLNNEQFF. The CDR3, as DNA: TGTGCCAGCAGCTTCAGGGGGCCCTTGAACAATGAGCAGTTCTTC.

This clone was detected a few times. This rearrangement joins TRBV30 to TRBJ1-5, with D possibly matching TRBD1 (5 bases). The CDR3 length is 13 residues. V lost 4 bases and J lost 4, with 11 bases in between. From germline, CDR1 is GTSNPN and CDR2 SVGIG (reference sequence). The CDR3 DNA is TGTGCCTGGACCGGGGGGGGAAATCAGCCCCAGCATTTT. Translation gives CAWTGGGNQPQHF.

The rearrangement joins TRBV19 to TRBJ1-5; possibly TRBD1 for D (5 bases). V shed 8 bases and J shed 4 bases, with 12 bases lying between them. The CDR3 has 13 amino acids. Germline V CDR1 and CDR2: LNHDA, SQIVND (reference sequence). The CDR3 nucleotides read TGTGCCAGTGGGTGGGGCTGGAATCAGCCCCAGCATTTT. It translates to CASGWGWNQPQHF.

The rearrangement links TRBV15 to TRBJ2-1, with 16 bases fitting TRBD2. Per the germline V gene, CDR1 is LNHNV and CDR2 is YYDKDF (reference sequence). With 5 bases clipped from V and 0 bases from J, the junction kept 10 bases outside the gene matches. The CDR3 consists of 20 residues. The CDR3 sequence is CATSAWGLAGGGDSYNEQFF. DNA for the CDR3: TGTGCCACCAGCGCCTGGGGACTAGCGGGAGGGGGGGACTCCTACAATGAGCAGTTCTTC.

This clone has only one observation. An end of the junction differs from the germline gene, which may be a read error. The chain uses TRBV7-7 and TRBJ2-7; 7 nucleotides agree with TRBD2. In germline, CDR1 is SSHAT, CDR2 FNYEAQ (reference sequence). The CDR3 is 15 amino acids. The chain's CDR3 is CASSLATGGGYEQYF. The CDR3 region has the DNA TGTGCTAGCAGCTTAGCGACGGGGGGAGGCTACGAGCAGTACTTC.